This T cell receptor (beta chain) is drawn from a study of OX40 agonist ivuxolimab in advanced cancers. Turning to the study itself: An agonistic anti-OX40 (CD134) antibody, ivuxolimab, was used to treat the patients.

Blood samples were obtained at baseline, cycle 4 day 1, and cycle 7 day 1. The study's findings and limits: Normalized T-cell clonal expansion was also low in some nonresponders.

Of note for this clone: Antigen unknown.

Libraries were prepared by immunoSEQ multiplex PCR; TCRdb keeps only in-frame clonotypes and omits some of them. The sample holds 77,000 or so clones, about nine tenths seen once. Losses at the gene ends were 6 bases for V and 5 bases for J; bases not matched to a gene: 3. This CDR3 is 11 amino acids long. The germline gives CDR1 DFQATT, CDR2 SNEGSKA (reference sequence). The rearrangement uses TRBV20-1 and TRBJ2-5, with TRBD2 matching over 7 bases. Sample: CD4+ or CD8+ T cells sorted from blood, taken in a trial of the OX40 agonist ivuxolimab. This clonotype originated in an adult with an advanced solid tumor such as melanoma, head and neck, liver or kidney cancer. This chain's CDR3 is CSAGGSETQYF. The CDR3 DNA reads as TGCAGTGCCGGGGGGTCGGAGACCCAGTACTTC.